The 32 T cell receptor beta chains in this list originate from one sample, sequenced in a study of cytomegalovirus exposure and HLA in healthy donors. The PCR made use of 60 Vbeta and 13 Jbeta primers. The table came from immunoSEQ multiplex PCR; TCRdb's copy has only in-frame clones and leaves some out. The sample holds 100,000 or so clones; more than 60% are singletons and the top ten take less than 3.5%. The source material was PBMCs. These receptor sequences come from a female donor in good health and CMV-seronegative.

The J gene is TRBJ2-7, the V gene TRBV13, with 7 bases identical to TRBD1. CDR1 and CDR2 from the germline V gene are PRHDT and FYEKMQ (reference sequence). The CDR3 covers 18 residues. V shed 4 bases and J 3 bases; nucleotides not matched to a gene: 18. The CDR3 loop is CASSSRTGWSSPIYEQYF. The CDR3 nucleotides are TGTGCCAGCAGCTCTCGGACAGGTTGGTCTAGTCCAATCTACGAGCAGTACTTC.

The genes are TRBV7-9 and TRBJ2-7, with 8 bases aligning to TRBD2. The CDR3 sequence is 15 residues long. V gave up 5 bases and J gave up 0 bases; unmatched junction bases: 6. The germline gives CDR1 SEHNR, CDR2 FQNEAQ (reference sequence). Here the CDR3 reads CASSQTSVGSYEQYF. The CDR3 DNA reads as TGTGCCAGCAGCCAGACTAGCGTCGGCTCCTACGAGCAGTACTTC. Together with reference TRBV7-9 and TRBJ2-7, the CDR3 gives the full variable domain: DTGVSQNPRHKITKRGQNVTFRCDPISEHNRLYWYRQTLGQGPEFLTYFQNEAQLEKSRLLSDRFSAERPKGSFSTLEIQRTEQGDSAMYLCASSQTSVGSYEQYFGPGTRLTVT.

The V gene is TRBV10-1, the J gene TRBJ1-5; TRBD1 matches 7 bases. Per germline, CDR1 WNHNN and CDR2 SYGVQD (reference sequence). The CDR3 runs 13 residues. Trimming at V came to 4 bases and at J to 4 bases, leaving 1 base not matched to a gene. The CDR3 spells CASSGQGNQPQHF. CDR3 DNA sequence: TGCGCCAGCAGTGGACAGGGAAATCAGCCCCAGCATTTT.

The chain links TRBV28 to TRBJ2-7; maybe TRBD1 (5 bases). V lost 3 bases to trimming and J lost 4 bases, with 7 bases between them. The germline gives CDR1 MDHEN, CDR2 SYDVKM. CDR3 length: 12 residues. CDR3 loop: CASSLQGYEQYF. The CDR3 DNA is TGTGCCAGCAGTTTGCAGGGATACGAGCAGTACTTC.

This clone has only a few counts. The CDR3 DNA sequence: TGTGCCAGCAGTCACACTAGTGAGGCCTACGAGCAGTACTTC. As protein: CASSHTSEAYEQYF. This chain uses TRBV6-5 with TRBJ2-7, with a weak D call TRBD2 (5 bases). Germline values: CDR1 MNHEY, CDR2 SVGAGI. This CDR3 contains 14 residues. V lost 5 bases to trimming and J lost 2 bases, with 13 bases between them.

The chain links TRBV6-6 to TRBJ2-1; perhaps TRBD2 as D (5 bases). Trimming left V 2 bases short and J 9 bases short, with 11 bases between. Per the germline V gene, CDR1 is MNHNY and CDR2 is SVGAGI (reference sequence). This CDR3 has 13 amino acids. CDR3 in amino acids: CASSYRTGSEQFF. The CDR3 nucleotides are TGTGCCAGCAGTTACAGGACGGGGTCTGAGCAGTTCTTC.

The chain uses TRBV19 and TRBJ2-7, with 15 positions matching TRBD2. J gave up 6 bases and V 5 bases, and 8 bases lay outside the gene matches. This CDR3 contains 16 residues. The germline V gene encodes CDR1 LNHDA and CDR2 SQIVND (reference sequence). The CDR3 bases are TGTGCCAGTAGTTTTAGGACTAGCGGGGGGGCCCGCGAGCAGTACTTC. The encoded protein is CASSFRTSGGAREQYF.

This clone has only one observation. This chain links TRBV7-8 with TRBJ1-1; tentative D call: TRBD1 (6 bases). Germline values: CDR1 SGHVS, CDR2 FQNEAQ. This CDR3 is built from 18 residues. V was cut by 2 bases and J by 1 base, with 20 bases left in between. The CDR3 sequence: CASSLLGFTGSANTEAFF. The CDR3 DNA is TGTGCCAGCAGCTTATTGGGGTTCACAGGGTCCGCGAACACTGAAGCTTTCTTT.

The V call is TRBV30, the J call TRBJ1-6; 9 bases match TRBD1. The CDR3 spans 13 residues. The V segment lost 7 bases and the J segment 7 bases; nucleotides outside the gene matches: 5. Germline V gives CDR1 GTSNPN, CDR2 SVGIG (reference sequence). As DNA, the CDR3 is TGTGCCTTTCACAGGGGGCTCAATTCACCCCTCCACTTT. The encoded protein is CAFHRGLNSPLHF.

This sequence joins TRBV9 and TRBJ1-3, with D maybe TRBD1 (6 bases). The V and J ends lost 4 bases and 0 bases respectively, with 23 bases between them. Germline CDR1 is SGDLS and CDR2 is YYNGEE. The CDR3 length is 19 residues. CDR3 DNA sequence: TGTGCCAGCAGCCCTAGGGGGGGGGCAGGAGGTCGCTCTGGAAACACCATATATTTT. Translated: CASSPRGGAGGRSGNTIYF. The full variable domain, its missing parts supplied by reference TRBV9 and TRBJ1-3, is DSGVTQTPKHLITATGQRVTLRCSPRSGDLSVYWYQQSLDQGLQFLIQYYNGEERAKGNILERFSAQQFPDLHSELNLSSLELGDSALYFCASSPRGGAGGRSGNTIYFGEGSWLTVV.

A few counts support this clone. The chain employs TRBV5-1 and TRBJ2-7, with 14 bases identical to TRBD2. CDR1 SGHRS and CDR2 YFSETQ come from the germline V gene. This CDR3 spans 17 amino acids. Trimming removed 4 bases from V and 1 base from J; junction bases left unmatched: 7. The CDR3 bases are TGCGCCAGCAGCCTAGGACTAGCGGGGGGACAATCCTACGAGCAGTACTTC. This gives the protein CASSLGLAGGQSYEQYF.

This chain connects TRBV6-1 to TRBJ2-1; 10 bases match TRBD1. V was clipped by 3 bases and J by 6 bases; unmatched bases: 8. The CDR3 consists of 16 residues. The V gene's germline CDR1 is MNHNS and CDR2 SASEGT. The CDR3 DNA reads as TGTGCCAGCAGTGACGGGGGACAGGGGTTCGGCAATGAGCAGTTCTTC. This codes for CASSDGGQGFGNEQFF.

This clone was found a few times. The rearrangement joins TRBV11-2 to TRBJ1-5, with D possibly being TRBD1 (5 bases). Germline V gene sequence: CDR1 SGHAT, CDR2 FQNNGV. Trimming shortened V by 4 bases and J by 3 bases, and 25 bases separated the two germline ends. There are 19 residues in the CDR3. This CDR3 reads CASSSPQYRPFTSNQPQHF. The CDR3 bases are TGTGCCAGCAGCTCTCCCCAATACAGGCCTTTTACCTCCAATCAGCCCCAGCATTTT.

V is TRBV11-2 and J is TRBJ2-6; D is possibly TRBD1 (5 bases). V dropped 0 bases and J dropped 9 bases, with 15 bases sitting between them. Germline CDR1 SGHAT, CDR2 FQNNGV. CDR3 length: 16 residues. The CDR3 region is CASSLESGVRGNVLTF. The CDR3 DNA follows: TGTGCCAGCAGCTTAGAAAGTGGGGTTAGGGGCAACGTCCTGACTTTC.

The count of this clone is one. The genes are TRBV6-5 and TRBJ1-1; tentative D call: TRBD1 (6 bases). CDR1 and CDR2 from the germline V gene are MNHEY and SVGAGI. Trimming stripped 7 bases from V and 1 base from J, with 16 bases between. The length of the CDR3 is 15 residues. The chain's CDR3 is CASIPPLTGNTEAFF. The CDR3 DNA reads TGTGCCAGCATCCCACCGTTGACAGGGAACACTGAAGCTTTCTTT.

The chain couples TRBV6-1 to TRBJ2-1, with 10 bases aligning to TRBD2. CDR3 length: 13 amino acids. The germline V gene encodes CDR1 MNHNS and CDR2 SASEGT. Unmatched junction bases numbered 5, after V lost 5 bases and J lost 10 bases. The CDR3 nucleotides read TGTGCCAGCAGTACCGGGACTAGCGTGGAGCAGTTCTTC. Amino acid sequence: CASSTGTSVEQFF.

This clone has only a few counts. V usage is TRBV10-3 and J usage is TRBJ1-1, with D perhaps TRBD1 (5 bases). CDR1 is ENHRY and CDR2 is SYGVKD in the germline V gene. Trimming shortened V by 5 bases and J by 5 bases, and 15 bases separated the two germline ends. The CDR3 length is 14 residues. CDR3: CAISLSRDLTEAFF. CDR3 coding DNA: TGTGCCATCAGTTTGAGTAGGGACTTGACTGAAGCTTTCTTT.

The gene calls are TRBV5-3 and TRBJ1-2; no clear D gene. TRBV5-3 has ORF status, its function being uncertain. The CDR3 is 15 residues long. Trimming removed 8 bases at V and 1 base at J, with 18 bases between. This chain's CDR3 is CASGLVTDINYGYTF. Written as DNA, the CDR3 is TGTGCCAGCGGCCTTGTCACAGATATTAACTATGGCTACACCTTC.

The CDR3 DNA follows: TGTGCCAGCAGCGGGGCGGCAAGCTCCTACAATGAGCAGTTCTTC. It encodes CASSGAASSYNEQFF. The chain has TRBV13 and TRBJ2-1, with D possibly being TRBD1 (5 bases). This CDR3 is 15 amino acids long. Looked up from germline, CDR1 is PRHDT and CDR2 is FYEKMQ (reference sequence). Trimming stripped 5 bases from V and 0 bases from J, with 11 bases between.

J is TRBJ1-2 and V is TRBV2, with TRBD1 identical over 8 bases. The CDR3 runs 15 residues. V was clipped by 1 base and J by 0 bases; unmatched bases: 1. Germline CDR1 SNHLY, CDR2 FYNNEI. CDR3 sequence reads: CASSEVQGANYGYTF. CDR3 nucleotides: TGTGCCAGCAGTGAAGTACAGGGGGCTAACTATGGCTACACCTTC.

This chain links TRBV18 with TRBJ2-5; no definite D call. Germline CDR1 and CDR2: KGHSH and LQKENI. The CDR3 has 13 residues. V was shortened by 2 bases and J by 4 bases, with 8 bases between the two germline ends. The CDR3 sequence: CASSPLALETQYF. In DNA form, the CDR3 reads TGTGCCAGCTCACCATTGGCCTTAGAGACCCAGTACTTC.

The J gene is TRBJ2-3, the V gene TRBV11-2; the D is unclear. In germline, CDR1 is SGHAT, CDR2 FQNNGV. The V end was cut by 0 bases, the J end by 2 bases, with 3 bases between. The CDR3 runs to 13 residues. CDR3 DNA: TGTGCCAGCAGCTTAGATCTCACAGATACGCAGTATTTT. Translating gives CASSLDLTDTQYF.

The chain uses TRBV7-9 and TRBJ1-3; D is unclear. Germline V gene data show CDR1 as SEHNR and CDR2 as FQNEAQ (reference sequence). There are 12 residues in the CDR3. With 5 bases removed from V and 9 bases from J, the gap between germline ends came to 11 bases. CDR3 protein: CASSQYAGTIYF. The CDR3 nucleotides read TGTGCCAGCAGCCAGTATGCGGGCACCATATATTTT.

The CDR3 coding sequence is TGTGCCAGCCACCGGGACAGAACCGGGGAGCTGTTTTTT. It translates to CASHRDRTGELFF. This chain links TRBV19 with TRBJ2-2, with 7 bases aligning to TRBD1. The CDR3 runs 13 residues. Germline CDR1 and CDR2: LNHDA and SQIVND (reference sequence). V lost 9 bases, J lost 5 bases, and 6 bases stayed unmatched.

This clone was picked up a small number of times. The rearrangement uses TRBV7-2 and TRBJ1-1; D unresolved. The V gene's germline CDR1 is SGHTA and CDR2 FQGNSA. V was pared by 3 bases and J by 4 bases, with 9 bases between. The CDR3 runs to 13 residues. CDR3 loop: CASSFQVLTEAFF. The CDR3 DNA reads TGTGCCAGCAGCTTTCAGGTCCTCACTGAAGCTTTCTTT.

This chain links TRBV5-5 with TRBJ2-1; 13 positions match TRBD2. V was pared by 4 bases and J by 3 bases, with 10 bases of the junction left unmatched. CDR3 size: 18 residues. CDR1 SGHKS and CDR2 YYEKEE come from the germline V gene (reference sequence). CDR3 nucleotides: TGTGCCAGCAGCACTCAACGACTAGCGGGGGGATTCTACAATGAGCAGTTCTTC. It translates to CASSTQRLAGGFYNEQFF.

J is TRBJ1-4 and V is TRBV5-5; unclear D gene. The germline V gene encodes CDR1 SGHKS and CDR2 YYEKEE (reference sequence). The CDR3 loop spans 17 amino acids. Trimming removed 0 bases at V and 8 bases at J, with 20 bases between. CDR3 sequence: CASSLDPRDINKEKLFF. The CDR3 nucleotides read TGTGCCAGCAGCTTGGACCCCCGGGATATTAATAAGGAAAAACTGTTTTTT.

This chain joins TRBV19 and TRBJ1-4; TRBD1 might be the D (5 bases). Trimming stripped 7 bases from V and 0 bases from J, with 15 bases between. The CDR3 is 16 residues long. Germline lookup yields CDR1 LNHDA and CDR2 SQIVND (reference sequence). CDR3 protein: CASKSWGGATNEKLFF. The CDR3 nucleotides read TGTGCCAGTAAAAGCTGGGGGGGAGCAACTAATGAAAAACTGTTTTTT.

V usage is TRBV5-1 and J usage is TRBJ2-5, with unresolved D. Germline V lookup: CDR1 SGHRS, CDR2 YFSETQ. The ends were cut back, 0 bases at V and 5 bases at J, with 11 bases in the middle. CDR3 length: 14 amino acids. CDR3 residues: CASSLGELRETQYF. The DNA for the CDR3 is TGCGCCAGCAGCTTGGGCGAGCTACGGGAGACCCAGTACTTC.

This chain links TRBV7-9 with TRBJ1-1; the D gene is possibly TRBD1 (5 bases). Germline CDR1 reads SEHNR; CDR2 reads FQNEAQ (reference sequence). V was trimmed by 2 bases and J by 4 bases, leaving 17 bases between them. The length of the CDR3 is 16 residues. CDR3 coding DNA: TGTGCCAGCAGCTTACGGGGGATCGCGGGGATCACTGAAGCTTTCTTT. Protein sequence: CASSLRGIAGITEAFF.

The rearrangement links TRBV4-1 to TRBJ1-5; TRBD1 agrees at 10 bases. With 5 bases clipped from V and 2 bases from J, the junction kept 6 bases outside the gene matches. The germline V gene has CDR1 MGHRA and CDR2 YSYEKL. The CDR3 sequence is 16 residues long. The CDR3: CASSTTGGAGNQPQHF. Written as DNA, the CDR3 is TGCGCCAGCAGCACGACAGGGGGCGCGGGCAATCAGCCCCAGCATTTT.

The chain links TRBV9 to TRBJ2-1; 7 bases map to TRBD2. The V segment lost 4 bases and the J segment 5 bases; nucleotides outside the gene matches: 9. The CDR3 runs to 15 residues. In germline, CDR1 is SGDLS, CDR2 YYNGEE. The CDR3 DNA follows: TGTGCCAGCAGCCCCGTTTCGGGGGGAGACAATGAGCAGTTCTTC. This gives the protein CASSPVSGGDNEQFF.